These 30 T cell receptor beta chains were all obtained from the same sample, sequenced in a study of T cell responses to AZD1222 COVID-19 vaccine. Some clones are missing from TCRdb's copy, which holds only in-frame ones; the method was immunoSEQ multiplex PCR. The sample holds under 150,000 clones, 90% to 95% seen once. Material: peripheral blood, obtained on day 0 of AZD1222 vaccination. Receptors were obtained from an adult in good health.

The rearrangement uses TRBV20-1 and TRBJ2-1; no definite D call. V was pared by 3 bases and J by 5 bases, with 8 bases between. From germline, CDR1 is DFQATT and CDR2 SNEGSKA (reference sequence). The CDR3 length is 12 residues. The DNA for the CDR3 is TGCAGTGCTAGTAGTGTGAACAATGAGCAGTTCTTC. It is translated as CSASSVNNEQFF.

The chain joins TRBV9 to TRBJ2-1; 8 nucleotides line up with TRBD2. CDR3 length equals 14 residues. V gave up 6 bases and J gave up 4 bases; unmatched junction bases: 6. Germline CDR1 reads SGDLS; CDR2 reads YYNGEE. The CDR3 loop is CASNSGAAYNEQFF. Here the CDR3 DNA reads TGTGCCAGCAATAGCGGGGCCGCTTACAATGAGCAGTTCTTC.

Here the CDR3 DNA reads TGTGCCAGCAGCCCGGGACAGAGAAATGAAAAACTGTTTTTT. Its translation: CASSPGQRNEKLFF. This chain connects TRBV7-2 to TRBJ1-4; TRBD1 aligns across 7 bases. The CDR3 is 14 amino acids. The junction had 5 bases not matched to a gene; V was cut back by 5 bases and J by 5 bases. The V gene's germline CDR1 is SGHTA and CDR2 FQGNSA.

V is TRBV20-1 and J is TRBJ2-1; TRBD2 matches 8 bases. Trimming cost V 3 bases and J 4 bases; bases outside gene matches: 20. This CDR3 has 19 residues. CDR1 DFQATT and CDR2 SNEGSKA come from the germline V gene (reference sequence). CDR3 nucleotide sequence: TGCAGTGCTAGTCCAGCCGGGAGGGAGAGATCCACCGGGTACAATGAGCAGTTCTTC. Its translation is CSASPAGRERSTGYNEQFF.

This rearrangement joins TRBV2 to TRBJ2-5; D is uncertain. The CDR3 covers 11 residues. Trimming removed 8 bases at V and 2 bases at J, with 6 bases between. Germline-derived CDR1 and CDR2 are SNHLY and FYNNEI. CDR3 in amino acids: CASVPQETQYF. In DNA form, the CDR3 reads TGTGCCAGCGTCCCACAAGAGACCCAGTACTTC.

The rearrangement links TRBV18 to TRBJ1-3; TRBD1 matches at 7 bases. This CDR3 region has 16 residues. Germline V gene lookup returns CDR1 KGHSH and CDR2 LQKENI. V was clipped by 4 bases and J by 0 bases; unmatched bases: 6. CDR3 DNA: TGTGCCAGCTCACAAATAGACAGGGTCTCTGGAAACACCATATATTTT. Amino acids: CASSQIDRVSGNTIYF.

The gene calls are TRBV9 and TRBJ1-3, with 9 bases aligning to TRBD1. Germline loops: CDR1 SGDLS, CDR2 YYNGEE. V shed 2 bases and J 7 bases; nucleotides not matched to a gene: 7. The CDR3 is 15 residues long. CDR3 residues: CASSVGGQGGNTIYF. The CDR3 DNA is TGTGCCAGCAGCGTCGGGGGACAGGGTGGCAACACCATATATTTT.

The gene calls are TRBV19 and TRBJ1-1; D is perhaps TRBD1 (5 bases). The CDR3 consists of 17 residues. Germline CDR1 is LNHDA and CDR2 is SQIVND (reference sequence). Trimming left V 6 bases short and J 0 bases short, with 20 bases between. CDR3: CASRRDGARFMNTEAFF. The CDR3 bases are TGTGCCAGTAGACGGGACGGCGCCCGATTCATGAACACTGAAGCTTTCTTT.

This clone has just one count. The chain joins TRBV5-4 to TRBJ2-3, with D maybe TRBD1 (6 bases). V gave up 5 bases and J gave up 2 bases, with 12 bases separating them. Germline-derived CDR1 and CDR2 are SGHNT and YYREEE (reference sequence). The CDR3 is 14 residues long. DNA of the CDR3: TGTGCCAGCAGGACAGGCCCAGACACAGATACGCAGTATTTT. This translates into CASRTGPDTDTQYF.

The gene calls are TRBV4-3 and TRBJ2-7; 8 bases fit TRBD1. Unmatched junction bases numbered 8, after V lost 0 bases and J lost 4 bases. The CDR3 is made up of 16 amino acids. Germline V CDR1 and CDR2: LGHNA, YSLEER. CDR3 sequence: CASSQDRGTGRYEQYF. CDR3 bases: TGCGCCAGCAGCCAAGATCGGGGGACAGGTCGATACGAGCAGTACTTC.

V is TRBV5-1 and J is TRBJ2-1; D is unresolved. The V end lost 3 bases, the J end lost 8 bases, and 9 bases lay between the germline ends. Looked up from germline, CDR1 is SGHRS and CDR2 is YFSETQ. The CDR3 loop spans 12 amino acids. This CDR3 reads CASSSGHDEQFF. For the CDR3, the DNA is TGCGCCAGCAGCTCCGGTCACGATGAGCAGTTCTTC.

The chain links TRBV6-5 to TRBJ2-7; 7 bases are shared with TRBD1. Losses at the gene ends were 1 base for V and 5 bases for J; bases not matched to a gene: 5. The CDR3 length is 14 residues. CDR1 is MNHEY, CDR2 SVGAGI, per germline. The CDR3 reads CASSYLQGLNEQYF. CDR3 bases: TGTGCCAGCAGTTACTTACAGGGGCTCAACGAGCAGTACTTC.

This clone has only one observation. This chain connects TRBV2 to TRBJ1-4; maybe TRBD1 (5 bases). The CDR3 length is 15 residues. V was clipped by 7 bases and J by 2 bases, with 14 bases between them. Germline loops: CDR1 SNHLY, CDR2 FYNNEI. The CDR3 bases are TGTGCCAGCAACCCGTCAGGGCGGACTAATGAAAAACTGTTTTTT. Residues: CASNPSGRTNEKLFF.

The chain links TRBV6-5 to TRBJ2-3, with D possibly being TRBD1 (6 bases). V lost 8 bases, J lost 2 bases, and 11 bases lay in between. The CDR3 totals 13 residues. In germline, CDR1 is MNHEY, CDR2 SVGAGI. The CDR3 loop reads CASRTEVTDTQYF. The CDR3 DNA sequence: TGTGCCAGCCGGACAGAGGTCACAGATACGCAGTATTTT.

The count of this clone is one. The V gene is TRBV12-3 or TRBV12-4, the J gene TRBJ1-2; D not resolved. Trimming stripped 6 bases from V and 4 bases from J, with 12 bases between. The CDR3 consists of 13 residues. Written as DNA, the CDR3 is TGTGCCAGCAGCCGGGTCGAGAGCTATGGCTACACCTTC. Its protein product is CASSRVESYGYTF.

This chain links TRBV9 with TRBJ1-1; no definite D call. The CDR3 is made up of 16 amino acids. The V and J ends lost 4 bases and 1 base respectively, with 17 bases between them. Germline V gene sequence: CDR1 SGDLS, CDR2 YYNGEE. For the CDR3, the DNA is TGTGCCAGCAGCCCGCTTGGTAGGGTCGAGAACACTGAAGCTTTCTTT. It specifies CASSPLGRVENTEAFF.

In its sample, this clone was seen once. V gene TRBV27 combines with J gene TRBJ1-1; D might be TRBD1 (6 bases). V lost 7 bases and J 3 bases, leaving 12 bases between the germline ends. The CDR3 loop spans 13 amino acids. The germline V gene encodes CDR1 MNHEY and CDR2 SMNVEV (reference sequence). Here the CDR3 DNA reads TGTGCCAGCACTCAGGGGTCGGACACTGAAGCTTTCTTT. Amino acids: CASTQGSDTEAFF.

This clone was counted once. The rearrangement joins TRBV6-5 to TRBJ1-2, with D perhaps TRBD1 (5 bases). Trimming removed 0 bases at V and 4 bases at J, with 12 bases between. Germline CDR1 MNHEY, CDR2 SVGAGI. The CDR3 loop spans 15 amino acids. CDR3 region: CASSYSGPGGYGYTF. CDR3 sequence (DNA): TGTGCCAGCAGTTACTCTGGGCCCGGGGGCTATGGCTACACCTTC.

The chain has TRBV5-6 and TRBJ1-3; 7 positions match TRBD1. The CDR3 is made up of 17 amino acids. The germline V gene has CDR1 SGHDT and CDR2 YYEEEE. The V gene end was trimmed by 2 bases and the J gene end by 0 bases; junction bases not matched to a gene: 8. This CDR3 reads CASSFNPTGSSGNTIYF. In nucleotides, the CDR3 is TGTGCCAGCAGCTTTAACCCGACAGGGTCCTCTGGAAACACCATATATTTT.

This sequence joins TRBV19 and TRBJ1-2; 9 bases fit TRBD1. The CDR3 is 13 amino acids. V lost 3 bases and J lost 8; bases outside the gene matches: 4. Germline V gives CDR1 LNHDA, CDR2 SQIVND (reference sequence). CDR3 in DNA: TGTGCCAGTAGTATCCGGGACAGGGACGGCTACACCTTC. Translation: CASSIRDRDGYTF. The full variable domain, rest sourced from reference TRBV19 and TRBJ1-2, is DGGITQSPKYLFRKEGQNVTLSCEQNLNHDAMYWYRQDPGQGLRLIYYSQIVNDFQKGDIAEGYSVSREKKESFPLTVTSAQKNPTAFYLCASSIRDRDGYTFGSGTRLTVV.

The CDR3 DNA follows: TGCGCCAGCAGCCAAGTGGGATGGGGGGAGCTGTTTTTT. Amino acid sequence: CASSQVGWGELFF. The chain carries TRBV4-3 and TRBJ2-2; no clear D gene. V was clipped by 1 base and J by 8 bases, with 8 bases between them. CDR1 is LGHNA, CDR2 YSLEER, per germline. CDR3 size: 13 residues.

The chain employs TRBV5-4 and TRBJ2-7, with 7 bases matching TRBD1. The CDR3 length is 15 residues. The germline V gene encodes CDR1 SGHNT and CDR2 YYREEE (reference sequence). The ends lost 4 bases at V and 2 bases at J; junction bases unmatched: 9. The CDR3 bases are TGTGCCAGCAGCCCGGGTCCGGGACAGACCTACGAGCAGTACTTC. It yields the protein CASSPGPGQTYEQYF. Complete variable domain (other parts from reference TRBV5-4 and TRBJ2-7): ETGVTQSPTHLIKTRGQQVTLRCSSQSGHNTVSWYQQALGQGPQFIFQYYREEENGRGNFPPRFSGLQFPNYSSELNVNALELDDSALYLCASSPGPGQTYEQYFGPGTRLTVT.

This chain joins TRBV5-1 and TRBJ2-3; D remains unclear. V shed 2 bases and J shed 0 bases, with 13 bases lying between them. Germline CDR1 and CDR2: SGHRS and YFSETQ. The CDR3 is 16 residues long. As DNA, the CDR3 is TGCGCCAGCAGCTTTTCCCCCAGTACTAGCACAGATACGCAGTATTTT. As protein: CASSFSPSTSTDTQYF.

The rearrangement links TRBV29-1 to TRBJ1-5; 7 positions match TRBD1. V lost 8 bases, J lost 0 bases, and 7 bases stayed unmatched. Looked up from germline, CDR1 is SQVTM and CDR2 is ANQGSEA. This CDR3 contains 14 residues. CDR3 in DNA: TGCAGCCCACGGGGACAGATTAGCAATCAGCCCCAGCATTTT. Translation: CSPRGQISNQPQHF.

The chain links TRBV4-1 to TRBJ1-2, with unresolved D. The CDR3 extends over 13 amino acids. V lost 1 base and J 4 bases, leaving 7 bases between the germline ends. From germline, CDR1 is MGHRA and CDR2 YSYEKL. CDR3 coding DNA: TGCGCCAGCAGCCAAGCGGGCAGCTATGGCTACACCTTC. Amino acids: CASSQAGSYGYTF.

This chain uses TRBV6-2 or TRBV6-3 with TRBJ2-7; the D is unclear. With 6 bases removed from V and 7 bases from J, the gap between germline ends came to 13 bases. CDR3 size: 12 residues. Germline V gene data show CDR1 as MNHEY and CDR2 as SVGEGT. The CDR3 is CASSVLGVEQYF. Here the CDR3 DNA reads TGTGCCAGCAGCGTCCTAGGCGTGGAGCAGTACTTC.

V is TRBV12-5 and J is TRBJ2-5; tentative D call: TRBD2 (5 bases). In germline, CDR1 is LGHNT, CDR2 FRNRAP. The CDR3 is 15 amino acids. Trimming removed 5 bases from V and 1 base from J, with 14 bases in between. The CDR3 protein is CASGPGLGIQETQYF. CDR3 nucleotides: TGTGCTAGTGGTCCCGGACTGGGGATCCAAGAGACCCAGTACTTC.

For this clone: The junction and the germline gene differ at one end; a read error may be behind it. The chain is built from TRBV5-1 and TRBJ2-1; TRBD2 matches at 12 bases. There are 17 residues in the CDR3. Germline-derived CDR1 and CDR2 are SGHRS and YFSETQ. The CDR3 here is CASSSGLAGTSNNEQFF. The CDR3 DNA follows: TGCGCCAGCAGCTCCGGACTAGCGGGGACCTCCAACAATGAGCAGTTCTTC. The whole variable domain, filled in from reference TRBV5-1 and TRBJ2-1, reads KAGVTQTPRYLIKTRGQQVTLSCSPISGHRSVSWYQQTPGQGLQFLFEYFSETQRNKGNFPGRFSGRQFSNSRSEMNVSTLELGDSALYLCASSSGLAGTSNNEQFFGPGTRLTVL.

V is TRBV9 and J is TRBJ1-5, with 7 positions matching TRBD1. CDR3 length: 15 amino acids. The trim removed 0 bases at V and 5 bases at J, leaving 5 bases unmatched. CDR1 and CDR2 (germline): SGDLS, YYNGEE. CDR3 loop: CASSVAGQGDQPQHF. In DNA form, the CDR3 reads TGTGCCAGCAGCGTAGCTGGGCAGGGGGATCAGCCCCAGCATTTT.

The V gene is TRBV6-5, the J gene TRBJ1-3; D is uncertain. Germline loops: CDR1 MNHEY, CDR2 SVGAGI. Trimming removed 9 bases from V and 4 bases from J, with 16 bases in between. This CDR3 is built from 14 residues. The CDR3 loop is CARRGSGVGNTIYF. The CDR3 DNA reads TGTGCCAGGAGAGGTTCAGGAGTCGGAAACACCATATATTTT.